This entry lists 29 T cell receptor beta chains sequenced from one sample in a study of radiation and T cells in renal cell carcinoma. Produced via immunoSEQ multiplex PCR; TCRdb's table is partial and in-frame only. The table shows 130,000 to 150,000 clones, with 88% occurring only once. Time point described: baseline pretreatment blood. Stated treatment: 15 Gy SBRT to primary tumor, nephrectomy 4 weeks later. Here the sequenced sample was blood, taken from a patient whose treatment included radiotherapy and nephrectomy. These receptors came from a woman in her fifties or sixties with renal cell carcinoma.

The chain joins TRBV9 to TRBJ2-4, with D perhaps matching TRBD1 or TRBD2 (6 bases each). V was clipped by 0 bases and J by 9 bases, with 16 bases between them. The length of the CDR3 is 15 residues. Germline lookup yields CDR1 SGDLS and CDR2 YYNGEE. In DNA form, the CDR3 reads TGTGCCAGCAGCGTAGTGTCAGAGGAGGGGGGCATTCAGTACTTC. Translation: CASSVVSEEGGIQYF.

This clone was seen only a few times. The J gene is TRBJ2-1, the V gene TRBV7-9; D gene uncertain. The V gene lost 2 bases and the J gene lost 6 bases, with 8 bases spanning the gap. This CDR3 is 13 amino acids long. Germline V gene data show CDR1 as SEHNR and CDR2 as FQNEAQ (reference sequence). CDR3 region: CASSLYQSNEQFF. The CDR3 DNA follows: TGTGCCAGCAGCTTATACCAGAGCAATGAGCAGTTCTTC.

The chain combines TRBV6-6 with TRBJ2-7; D gene uncertain. V dropped 1 base and J dropped 3 bases, with 10 bases sitting between them. The CDR3 covers 14 residues. The germline gives CDR1 MNHNY, CDR2 SVGAGI (reference sequence). DNA for the CDR3: TGTGCCAGCAGTTACTTTCCAGCCAACTACGAGCAGTACTTC. This sequence encodes CASSYFPANYEQYF.

V gene TRBV5-1 combines with J gene TRBJ2-5; 16 bases agree with TRBD2. J was trimmed by 8 bases and V by 4 bases; bases with no gene match: 8. Germline loops: CDR1 SGHRS, CDR2 YFSETQ. The CDR3 is 16 amino acids. CDR3 in amino acids: CASSPGLAGGPITQYF. CDR3 nucleotides: TGCGCCAGCAGCCCGGGACTAGCGGGGGGGCCGATCACCCAGTACTTC.

This chain connects TRBV18 to TRBJ1-1; D call uncertain. V was cut by 2 bases and J by 3 bases, with 7 bases left in between. Germline lookup yields CDR1 KGHSH and CDR2 LQKENI. The CDR3 runs 13 residues. The CDR3 bases are TGTGCCAGCTCACCAGGGGAGGACACTGAAGCTTTCTTT. This encodes CASSPGEDTEAFF.

V usage is TRBV18 and J usage is TRBJ2-6, with no clear D. Trimming took off 3 bases at V and 0 bases at J, with 9 bases between the two ends. From germline, CDR1 is KGHSH and CDR2 LQKENI. The CDR3 contains 16 residues. DNA for the CDR3: TGTGCCAGCTCACCGCGCATTCTCTCTGGGGCCAACGTCCTGACTTTC. Its translation: CASSPRILSGANVLTF.

The chain combines TRBV5-1 with TRBJ1-5; a possible D gene is TRBD1 (6 bases). Germline CDR1 and CDR2: SGHRS and YFSETQ. V was clipped by 0 bases and J by 5 bases, with 9 bases between them. This CDR3 comprises 14 residues. The DNA for the CDR3 is TGCGCCAGCAGCTTGGTGGCAGGGGATCAGCCCCAGCATTTT. It encodes CASSLVAGDQPQHF.

V usage is TRBV4-2 and J usage is TRBJ2-5, with D perhaps matching TRBD1 or TRBD2 (5 bases each). The CDR3 contains 14 residues. Germline CDR1 reads LGHNA; CDR2 reads YNFKEQ. V lost 2 bases and J 3 bases, leaving 10 bases between the germline ends. CDR3 DNA: TGTGCCAGCAGCCAACAGGGACCCAAAGAGACCCAGTACTTC. Residues: CASSQQGPKETQYF.

The V call is TRBV2, the J call TRBJ1-6, with D unresolved. V dropped 7 bases and J dropped 7 bases, with 11 bases sitting between them. The CDR3 is 13 amino acids. Germline CDR1 is SNHLY and CDR2 is FYNNEI. The CDR3 nucleotides read TGTGCCAGCAAGGCGACGGTAAATTCACCCCTCCACTTT. Encoded protein: CASKATVNSPLHF.

The genes are TRBV6-6 and TRBJ1-1, with a weak D call TRBD1 (6 bases). CDR3 length: 14 amino acids. Trimming stripped 2 bases from V and 4 bases from J, with 11 bases between. CDR1 and CDR2 from the germline V gene are MNHNY and SVGAGI (reference sequence). CDR3 protein: CASSYIQGGTEAFF. CDR3 in DNA: TGTGCCAGCAGTTACATACAGGGAGGCACTGAAGCTTTCTTT.

The chain couples TRBV7-9 to TRBJ2-7; D not certain. The germline CDR1 and CDR2 sequences are SEHNR and FQNEAQ (reference sequence). The CDR3 spans 13 residues. Trimming shortened V by 5 bases and J by 3 bases, and 11 bases separated the two germline ends. As DNA, the CDR3 is TGTGCCAGCAGCCCACCGAGGAACTACGAGCAGTACTTC. This codes for CASSPPRNYEQYF.

V is TRBV5-1 and J is TRBJ2-1; 11 positions match TRBD2. V gave up 3 bases and J gave up 6 bases; unmatched junction bases: 5. This CDR3 has 15 residues. From germline, CDR1 is SGHRS and CDR2 YFSETQ. CDR3 bases: TGCGCCAGCAGCTCCGGGACTAGCGGATTCAATGAGCAGTTCTTC. Translating it yields CASSSGTSGFNEQFF.

The chain links TRBV5-5 to TRBJ1-1; D gene unclear. Germline-derived CDR1 and CDR2 are SGHKS and YYEKEE (reference sequence). The CDR3 is made up of 15 amino acids. Trimming took off 3 bases at V and 0 bases at J, with 12 bases between the two ends. As DNA, the CDR3 is TGTGCCAGCAGCTGGACTTATTCGGTGAACACTGAAGCTTTCTTT. This encodes CASSWTYSVNTEAFF.

The V call is TRBV11-1, the J call TRBJ1-1; 8 nucleotides match TRBD1. The germline gives CDR1 SGHAT, CDR2 FQDESV (reference sequence). This CDR3 has 17 residues. Unmatched junction bases numbered 8, after V lost 2 bases and J lost 0 bases. CDR3 nucleotide sequence: TGTGCCAGCAGCTTACTGGGACAGGCTATGTTGAACACTGAAGCTTTCTTT. Encoded protein: CASSLLGQAMLNTEAFF.

The chain combines TRBV7-2 with TRBJ2-1, with 9 nucleotides matching TRBD1. The CDR3 spans 14 residues. Trimming removed 5 bases from V and 9 bases from J; junction bases left unmatched: 8. The V gene's germline CDR1 is SGHTA and CDR2 FQGNSA. In DNA form, the CDR3 reads TGTGCCAGCAGCGGGGGACAGGGTTTGGGTGAGCAGTTCTTC. It is translated as CASSGGQGLGEQFF.

V and J are TRBV5-1 and TRBJ2-1; D is unresolved. There are 13 residues in the CDR3. Germline V gene lookup returns CDR1 SGHRS and CDR2 YFSETQ. The V end lost 0 bases, the J end lost 5 bases, and 6 bases lay between the germline ends. CDR3 DNA sequence: TGCGCCAGCAGCTTGGGGCCAGACAATGAGCAGTTCTTC. As protein: CASSLGPDNEQFF.

This chain links TRBV19 with TRBJ2-2; unclear D gene. The V end was cut by 6 bases, the J end by 5 bases, with 16 bases between. CDR1 and CDR2 (germline): LNHDA, SQIVND (reference sequence). The CDR3 covers 15 residues. The CDR3 is CASRALLSGTGELFF. The CDR3 DNA is TGTGCCAGTAGAGCCCTATTGAGTGGGACCGGGGAGCTGTTTTTT.

The rearrangement uses TRBV7-8 and TRBJ2-1; D gene ambiguous. The CDR3 has 12 amino acids. With 6 bases removed from V and 8 bases from J, the gap between germline ends came to 11 bases. Germline CDR1 SGHVS, CDR2 FQNEAQ. In nucleotides, the CDR3 is TGTGCCAGCAGGCTTAGCCAGTATGAGCAGTTCTTC. Its translation is CASRLSQYEQFF.

V is TRBV7-2 and J is TRBJ2-3, with D perhaps being TRBD1 or TRBD2 (6 bases each). Germline assignment: CDR1 SGHTA and CDR2 FQGNSA. This CDR3 has 14 amino acids. With 5 bases removed from V and 8 bases from J, the gap between germline ends came to 17 bases. The chain's CDR3 is CASSLDYTQGTQYF. As DNA, the CDR3 is TGTGCCAGCAGCCTGGACTACACACAGGGTACGCAGTATTTT.

V and J are TRBV19 and TRBJ1-2; possible D gene TRBD1, 6 bases. This CDR3 has 16 amino acids. Germline V gene lookup returns CDR1 LNHDA and CDR2 SQIVND (reference sequence). V was trimmed by 0 bases and J by 5 bases, leaving 16 bases between them. The CDR3 loop reads CASSIDLGTGRYGYTF. CDR3 nucleotide sequence: TGTGCCAGTAGTATAGATCTCGGAACAGGGAGATATGGCTACACCTTC.

V usage is TRBV6-1 and J usage is TRBJ1-1; 8 bases are a match to TRBD1. Looked up from germline, CDR1 is MNHNS and CDR2 is SASEGT. V lost 4 bases to trimming and J lost 6 bases; unmatched junction nucleotides: 10. This CDR3 has 15 amino acids. DNA of the CDR3: TGTGCCAGCAGTGGACAGGGGTGGCAACAAGCTGAAGCTTTCTTT. The encoded protein is CASSGQGWQQAEAFF.

This chain connects TRBV30 to TRBJ1-2; D is undetermined. This CDR3 has 12 amino acids. CDR1 and CDR2 from the germline V gene are GTSNPN and SVGIG (reference sequence). V shed 2 bases and J shed 8 bases, with 12 bases lying between them. Here the CDR3 DNA reads TGTGCCTGGAGTAAGGCAGCTCGGGGCTACACCTTC. Residues: CAWSKAARGYTF. The full variable domain, with the rest looked up from reference TRBV30 and TRBJ1-2, is SQTIHQWPATLVQPVGSPLSLECTVEGTSNPNLYWYRQAAGRGLQLLFYSVGIGQISSEVPQNLSASRPQDRQFILSSKKLLLSDSGFYLCAWSKAARGYTFGSGTRLTVV.

The V and J genes are TRBV13 and TRBJ1-1, with no clear D. The CDR3 extends over 14 amino acids. Germline V lookup: CDR1 PRHDT, CDR2 FYEKMQ (reference sequence). Trimming took off 5 bases at V and 0 bases at J, with 10 bases between the two ends. The CDR3 DNA follows: TGTGCCAGCAGCGTTTACGGTATGAACACTGAAGCTTTCTTT. Its translation: CASSVYGMNTEAFF. Based on the CDR3 plus reference TRBV13 and TRBJ1-1, the full variable domain is AAGVIQSPRHLIKEKRETATLKCYPIPRHDTVYWYQQGPGQDPQFLISFYEKMQSDKGSIPDRFSAQQFSDYHSELNMSSLELGDSALYFCASSVYGMNTEAFFGQGTRLTVV.

The chain combines TRBV9 with TRBJ1-1; unclear D gene. The V gene's germline CDR1 is SGDLS and CDR2 YYNGEE. The CDR3 consists of 14 residues. Trimming removed 3 bases from V and 4 bases from J, with 13 bases in between. Written as DNA, the CDR3 is TGTGCCAGCAGCGCCCGGAGGGAGACCACTGAAGCTTTCTTT. It specifies CASSARRETTEAFF.

The chain employs TRBV2 and TRBJ1-2; the match to TRBD1 covers 8 bases. The CDR3 loop spans 14 amino acids. V lost 1 base and J lost 4; bases outside the gene matches: 2. The germline CDR1 and CDR2 sequences are SNHLY and FYNNEI. The CDR3 protein is CASSEVDRGYGYTF. In DNA form, the CDR3 reads TGTGCCAGCAGTGAAGTCGACAGGGGCTATGGCTACACCTTC. The variable domain in full, completed from reference TRBV2 and TRBJ1-2, reads EPEVTQTPSHQVTQMGQEVILRCVPISNHLYFYWYRQILGQKVEFLVSFYNNEISEKSEIFDDQFSVERPDGSNFTLKIRSTKLEDSAMYFCASSEVDRGYGYTFGSGTRLTVV.

The V call is TRBV4-3, the J call TRBJ1-5; no firm D call. The CDR3 consists of 13 residues. Deletions cut 0 bases from V and 11 bases from J, with 11 bases between. Looked up from germline, CDR1 is LGHNA and CDR2 is YSLEER. CDR3: CASSQDLITAQHF. The CDR3 nucleotides read TGCGCCAGCAGCCAAGACCTTATAACGGCCCAGCATTTT.

The rearrangement links TRBV2 to TRBJ1-3; D remains unclear. Trimming took 7 bases from V and 2 from J, leaving 15 bases between them. The germline V gene has CDR1 SNHLY and CDR2 FYNNEI. The CDR3 has 15 residues. CDR3 bases: TGTGCCAGCAACCCCCAAGGTATCGCTGGAAACACCATATATTTT. Its protein is CASNPQGIAGNTIYF.

The rearrangement uses TRBV5-1 and TRBJ2-6; D unclear. The CDR3 sequence is 17 residues long. Trimming left V 1 base short and J 4 bases short, with 15 bases between. Germline V lookup: CDR1 SGHRS, CDR2 YFSETQ. The CDR3 sequence is CASSLWGMASGANVLTF. The DNA for the CDR3 is TGCGCCAGCAGCTTGTGGGGTATGGCTTCAGGGGCCAACGTCCTGACTTTC. The full variable domain, its missing parts supplied by reference TRBV5-1 and TRBJ2-6, is KAGVTQTPRYLIKTRGQQVTLSCSPISGHRSVSWYQQTPGQGLQFLFEYFSETQRNKGNFPGRFSGRQFSNSRSEMNVSTLELGDSALYLCASSLWGMASGANVLTFGAGSRLTVL.

This clone occurred once. The chain is built from TRBV6-4 and TRBJ2-2; D is ambiguous. V was pared by 4 bases and J by 6 bases, with 9 bases between. In germline, CDR1 is MRHNA, CDR2 SNTAGT. This CDR3 is built from 13 residues. CDR3 sequence (DNA): TGTGCCAGCAGTGGGGGTTTCTCCGGGGAGCTGTTTTTT. Its translation is CASSGGFSGELFF.